A selection of T cell receptor beta chains follows, all from one sample in a study of cytomegalovirus exposure and HLA in healthy donors. Using immunoSEQ multiplex PCR, the repertoire was profiled, and TCRdb retains in-frame clones only, with some absent. The sample data list tens of thousands of clones. Sequenced: PBMCs. The receptors were gathered from a male donor in good health and CMV-seronegative. Both conserved end residues are part of each CDR3. A D gene is named only where the DNA matches it firmly.

j_gene,len,d_gene,v_gene,CDR3nt,CDR3aa
TRBJ2-2,14,.,TRBV27,TGTGCCAGCAGTGAGGCAGGGGCGGTGTGGGAGCTGTTTTTT,CASSEAGAVWELFF
TRBJ2-3,13,.,TRBV28,TGTGCCAGCAGCGGCTCGCCCACAGATAAGCAGTATTTT,CASSGSPTDKQYF
TRBJ2-3,16,TRBD1,TRBV7-2,TGTGCCAGCAGCCCGGACAGGGGGGTGAGCACAGATACGCAGTATTTT,CASSPDRGVSTDTQYF
TRBJ2-7,13,.,TRBV5-5,TGTGCCAGCAGCAAAACAAGGGGTCCCGAGCAGTACTTC,CASSKTRGPEQYF
TRBJ1-2,11,.,TRBV10-3,TGTGCCATCAGTGAGGGCAGGCCCTACACCTTC,CAISEGRPYTF
TRBJ2-1,13,.,TRBV7-3,TGTGCCAGCAGCATCCCGCCTAGCAGTGAGCAGTTCTTC,CASSIPPSSEQFF
TRBJ2-7,12,TRBD1,TRBV6-1,TGTGCCAGCAGGGACAGGGGGTACGAGCAGTACTTC,CASRDRGYEQYF
TRBJ1-6,16,TRBD1,TRBV5-1,TGCGCCAGCAGCCTTGACCGGGACAGGGGTTATTCACCCCTCCACTTT,CASSLDRDRGYSPLHF
TRBJ1-5,13,.,TRBV28,TGTGCCAGCAGTTTCCGGGGGGATCAGCCCCAGCATTTT,CASSFRGDQPQHF
TRBJ2-7,14,TRBD2,TRBV9,TGTGCCAGCAGCGACACAAGCGGGGGAGGAGAGCAGTACTTC,CASSDTSGGGEQYF
TRBJ1-2,14,TRBD1,TRBV27,TGTGCCAGCAGTCCCAGGGGGTCTAACTATGGCTACACCTTC,CASSPRGSNYGYTF
TRBJ2-3,16,TRBD2,TRBV4-1,TGCGCCAGCAGCCAAGATGCTAGCGGGGGAACAGATACGCAGTATTTT,CASSQDASGGTDTQYF
TRBJ2-2,15,TRBD1,TRBV6-6,TGTGCCAGCAGTACCGGACAGGGATGGACCGGGGAGCTGTTTTTT,CASSTGQGWTGELFF
TRBJ2-3,12,.,TRBV19,TGTGCCAGTAGTATTGAGGCAGATACGCAGTATTTT,CASSIEADTQYF
TRBJ2-3,14,TRBD1,TRBV2,TGTGCCAGCACCAAGGGACAGGGGGGGGATACGCAGTATTTT,CASTKGQGGDTQYF
TRBJ2-2,18,TRBD2,TRBV11-3,TGTGCCAGCAGCTTAGATCAAGGTGGGACTAGCGTCGTCGGGGAGCTGTTTTTT,CASSLDQGGTSVVGELFF
TRBJ2-1,15,TRBD2,TRBV5-1,TGCGCCAGCAGCTTAAGCGGGGGTCTCTACAATGAGCAGTTCTTC,CASSLSGGLYNEQFF
TRBJ1-1,15,.,TRBV18,TGTGCCAGCTCACAGGGTACGGGGACTAACACTGAAGCTTTCTTT,CASSQGTGTNTEAFF
TRBJ1-1,15,.,TRBV5-1,TGCGCCAGCAGCTTTCTAGACCGACCCAACACTGAAGCTTTCTTT,CASSFLDRPNTEAFF
TRBJ2-5,14,.,TRBV7-9,TGTGCCAGCAGCTTTAGCAGAGACCAAGAGACCCAGTACTTC,CASSFSRDQETQYF
TRBJ2-2,14,.,TRBV6-5,TGTGCCAGCAGTTTAGGTCTAGCTATCGGGGAGCTGTTTTTT,CASSLGLAIGELFF
TRBJ1-2,15,.,TRBV30,TGTGCCTGGAGTGTTCTGGGGGCGCGGAACTATGGCTACACCTTC,CAWSVLGARNYGYTF
TRBJ2-3,15,TRBD2,TRBV6-1,TGTGCCAGCGCGACTAGCGGACAGAGGGAGGATACGCAGTATTTT,CASATSGQREDTQYF
TRBJ1-6,15,TRBD1,TRBV7-2,TGTGCCAGCAGCTTAGTCCGGGGGACAGGATCACCCCTCCACTTT,CASSLVRGTGSPLHF
TRBJ2-7,16,.,TRBV11-2,TGTGCCAGCAACCCACCCACTTCCAGCGGAGCCTACGAGCAGTACTTC,CASNPPTSSGAYEQYF
TRBJ1-3,15,.,TRBV7-2,TGTGCCAGCAGCTTATCCGCAGGGACTGGAAACACCATATATTTT,CASSLSAGTGNTIYF
TRBJ2-2,14,TRBD2,TRBV6-5,TGTGCCAGCAGCTTTGGACTAGCCCCCGGGGAGCTGTTTTTT,CASSFGLAPGELFF
TRBJ2-1,15,.,TRBV7-2,TGTGCCAGCAGCTTATCAGGACTCCGCTACAATGAGCAGTTCTTC,CASSLSGLRYNEQFF
TRBJ2-6,15,.,TRBV9,TGTGCCAGCAGTAAGGAGAGCTCTGGGGCCAACGTCCTGACTTTC,CASSKESSGANVLTF
TRBJ2-1,15,.,TRBV27,TGTGCCAGCAGTTTATCGTGGGGGGATGGGGATGAGCAGTTCTTC,CASSLSWGDGDEQFF
TRBJ2-2,15,.,TRBV7-2,TGTGCCAGCAGCTTAGCAGGGGCGAACACCGGGGAGCTGTTTTTT,CASSLAGANTGELFF
TRBJ2-3,17,TRBD2,TRBV28,TGTGCCAGCAGCCCCACCGGGACTAGCGGGAGCACAGATACGCAGTATTTT,CASSPTGTSGSTDTQYF
TRBJ2-7,14,.,TRBV18,TGTGCCAGCTCACCAAGCGGTTTCTCCTACGAGCAGTACTTC,CASSPSGFSYEQYF
TRBJ2-2,16,TRBD1,TRBV11-2,TGTGCCAGCAGCCCCTCGGGGACAGAAGGGGCCGGGGAGCTGTTTTTT,CASSPSGTEGAGELFF
TRBJ1-6,15,TRBD1,TRBV6-5,TGTGCCAGCAGTTACGGGACAGTACTTAATTCACCCCTACACTTT,CASSYGTVLNSPLHF
TRBJ1-1,13,.,TRBV19,TGTGCCAGTAGCACCCAGGTTAACACTGAAGCTTTCTTT,CASSTQVNTEAFF
TRBJ1-6,10,.,TRBV6-1,TGTGCCAGCGGCCACCCACCCCTCCACTTT,CASGHPPLHF
TRBJ2-7,16,TRBD1,TRBV7-9,TGTGCCAGCAGCTTAGCGCTAATGGGACAGAACTACGAGCAGTACTTC,CASSLALMGQNYEQYF
TRBJ1-1,13,TRBD1,TRBV7-2,TGTGCCAGCAGCCTTAACTCGGACAGGGAAGCTTTCTTT,CASSLNSDREAFF
TRBJ2-7,14,TRBD1,TRBV6-6,TGTGCCAGCAGCTCCCGACAGGGGGTCTACGAGCAGTACTTC,CASSSRQGVYEQYF
TRBJ2-7,13,TRBD1,TRBV29-1,TGCAGCGTTGAAACAGGGGGCGGCTACGAGCAGTACTTC,CSVETGGGYEQYF
TRBJ1-2,16,TRBD1,TRBV27,TGTGCCAGCAGTTCCCAAGACAGGGGGAATAACTATGGCTACACCTTC,CASSSQDRGNNYGYTF
TRBJ2-5,13,.,TRBV5-1,TGCGCCAGCAGCTTGGGACAGCAAGAGACCCAGTACTTC,CASSLGQQETQYF
TRBJ2-7,13,TRBD1,TRBV10-3,TGTGCCATCAGTGAAACAGGGGTACACGAGCAGTACTTC,CAISETGVHEQYF
TRBJ1-1,19,.,TRBV11-1,TGTGCCAGCAGTTACCCCCGTACAGGTTCAGAGAAAATGAACACTGAAGCTTTCTTT,CASSYPRTGSEKMNTEAFF
TRBJ2-4,15,.,TRBV6-5,TGTGCCAGCTCCCCCCGGGACAAGTCCAAAAACATTCAGTACTTC,CASSPRDKSKNIQYF
TRBJ1-1,15,.,TRBV6-5,TGTGCCAGCAGTGGGCCGTGGGGGGTGAACACTGAAGCTTTCTTT,CASSGPWGVNTEAFF
TRBJ2-1,15,.,TRBV4-3,TGCGCCAGCAGCCCCCAAAGAGGGGGCTACAATGAGCAGTTCTTC,CASSPQRGGYNEQFF